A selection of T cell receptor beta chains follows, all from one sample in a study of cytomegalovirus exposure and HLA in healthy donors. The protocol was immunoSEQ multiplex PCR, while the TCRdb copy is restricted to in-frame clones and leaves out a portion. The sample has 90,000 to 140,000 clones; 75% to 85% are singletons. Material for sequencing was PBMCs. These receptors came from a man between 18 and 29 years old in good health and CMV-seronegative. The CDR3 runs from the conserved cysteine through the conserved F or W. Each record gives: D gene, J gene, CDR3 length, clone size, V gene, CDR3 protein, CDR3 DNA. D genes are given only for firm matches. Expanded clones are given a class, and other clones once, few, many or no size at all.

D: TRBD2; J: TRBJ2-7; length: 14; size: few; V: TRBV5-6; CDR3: CASSFPGLAYEQYF; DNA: TGTGCCAGCAGCTTCCCGGGACTAGCGTACGAGCAGTACTTC
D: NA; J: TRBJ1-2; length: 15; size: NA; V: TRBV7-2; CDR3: CASSLGTGISYGYTF; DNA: TGTGCCAGCAGCTTAGGCACAGGGATAAGCTATGGCTACACCTTC
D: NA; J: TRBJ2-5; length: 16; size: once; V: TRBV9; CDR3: CASSVFDRRVQETQYF; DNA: TGTGCCAGCAGCGTCTTCGACAGGAGAGTACAAGAGACCCAGTACTTC
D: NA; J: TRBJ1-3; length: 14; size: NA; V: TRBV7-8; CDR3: CASSVQDRGNTIYF; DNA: TGTGCCAGCAGCGTACAGGATCGTGGAAACACCATATATTTT
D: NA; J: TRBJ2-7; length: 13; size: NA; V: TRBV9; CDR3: CASSGRTRDEQYF; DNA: TGTGCCAGCAGCGGACGTACTAGAGACGAGCAGTACTTC
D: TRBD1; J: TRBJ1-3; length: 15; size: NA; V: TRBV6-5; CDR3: CASSYDRGGGNTIYF; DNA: TGTGCCAGCAGTTACGACAGGGGGGGTGGAAACACCATATATTTT
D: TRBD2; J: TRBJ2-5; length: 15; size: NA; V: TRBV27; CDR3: CASSSPTSGQETQYF; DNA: TGTGCCAGCAGTTCTCCGACTAGCGGGCAGGAGACCCAGTACTTC
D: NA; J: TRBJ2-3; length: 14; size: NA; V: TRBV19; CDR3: CASRSRGSADTQYF; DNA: TGTGCCAGTAGGTCCAGGGGTAGTGCAGATACGCAGTATTTT
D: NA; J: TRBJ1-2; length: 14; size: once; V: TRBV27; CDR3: CASSPRPPEYGYTF; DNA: TGTGCCAGCAGTCCGAGGCCTCCAGAATATGGCTACACCTTC
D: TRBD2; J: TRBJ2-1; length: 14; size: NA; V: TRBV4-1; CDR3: CASSQRLADNEQFF; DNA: TGCGCCAGCAGCCAAAGACTAGCGGACAATGAGCAGTTCTTC
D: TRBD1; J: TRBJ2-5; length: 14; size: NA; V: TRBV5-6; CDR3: CASSAQGAAETQYF; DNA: TGTGCCAGCAGCGCACAGGGGGCTGCAGAGACCCAGTACTTC
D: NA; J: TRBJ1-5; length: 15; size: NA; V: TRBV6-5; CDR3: CASHAGTIPTQPQHF; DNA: TGTGCCAGCCACGCCGGGACTATCCCCACTCAGCCCCAGCATTTT
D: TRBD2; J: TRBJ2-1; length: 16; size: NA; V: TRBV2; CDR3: CASSVIGRSSYNEQFF; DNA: TGTGCCAGCAGTGTCATCGGGAGGAGCTCCTACAATGAGCAGTTCTTC
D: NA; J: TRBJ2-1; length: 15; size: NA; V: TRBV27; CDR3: CASSFEGGRINEQFF; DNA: TGTGCCAGCAGTTTCGAGGGAGGCCGCATCAATGAGCAGTTCTTC
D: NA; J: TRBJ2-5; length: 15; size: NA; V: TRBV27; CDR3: CASSPIDWRKETQYF; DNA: TGTGCCAGCAGTCCGATTGACTGGCGGAAAGAGACCCAGTACTTC
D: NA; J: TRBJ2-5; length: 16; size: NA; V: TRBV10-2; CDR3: CASSAFEWGHQETQYF; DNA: TGCGCCAGCAGTGCCTTCGAGTGGGGCCACCAAGAGACCCAGTACTTC
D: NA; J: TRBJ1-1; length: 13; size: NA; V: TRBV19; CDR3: CASSIGGVTEAFF; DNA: TGTGCCAGTAGTATTGGGGGGGTGACTGAAGCTTTCTTT
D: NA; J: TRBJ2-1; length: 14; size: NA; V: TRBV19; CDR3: CASMGRASYNEQFF; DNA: TGTGCCAGTATGGGCAGGGCCTCCTACAATGAGCAGTTCTTC
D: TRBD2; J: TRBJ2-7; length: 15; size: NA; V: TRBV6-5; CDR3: CASSTRTSGTYEQYF; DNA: TGTGCCAGCAGCACCCGGACTAGCGGGACCTACGAGCAGTACTTC
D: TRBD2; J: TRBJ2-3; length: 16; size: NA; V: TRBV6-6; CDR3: CASSYRLAGESDTQYF; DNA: TGTGCCAGCAGTTACAGGCTAGCGGGAGAATCAGATACGCAGTATTTT
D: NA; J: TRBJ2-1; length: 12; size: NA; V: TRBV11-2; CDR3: CASRHAEDYLFF; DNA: TGTGCCAGCAGGCATGCGGAGGATTATCTGTTCTTC